This T cell receptor (beta chain) comes out of a study of cytomegalovirus exposure and HLA in healthy donors (dated by TCRdb to about 2017). Study-wide context: The 670 or so repertoires of the first cohort and the approximately 110 validation repertoires were produced on the same platform, according to a later analysis. A separate validation cohort of about 110 different subjects was used in addition to the 666-subject first cohort. The study aimed to test whether signatures of past pathogen exposure could be identified by cataloging public T cell receptors. The study combined high-throughput TCR immunosequencing, statistical association of individual TCRs with disease status, and machine learning to predict cytomegalovirus infection status. Paper-wide results and their limitations: In vitro tests confirmed that three of the cytomegalovirus-associated TCR beta chains recognize cytomegalovirus antigens. All 120 or so repertoires were used to score co-occurrence in the validation cohort in a later analysis, because that analysis had no HLA typing for the cohort. In a later analysis, TCRs clustered in the first cohort were found to also tend to co-occur in the 130 or so validation repertoires, with approximately 95% of cluster scores above 0. The authors suggested that the approach could potentially be generalized to other disease states and immunological phenotypes. Cytomegalovirus status was reported to be diagnosed by the classifier with high specificity and sensitivity in both the original and validation cohorts. The study listed approximately 150 TCR beta chains as associated with cytomegalovirus. Across donors, most TCR sequences were observed very rarely, whereas some public TCRs were present in many individuals.

From the germline V gene, CDR1 is MDHEN and CDR2 is SYDVKM. Relative to germline, V is missing 3 bases and J is missing 3 bases, with 5 bases of the junction outside any gene match. The CDR3 runs 15 residues from the cysteine to the phenylalanine. The kept DNA is CDR3 alone, 45 bases in frame from the first base. The library was made by the immunoSEQ multiplex PCR assay. The published analysis was carried out like this. A statistical classification framework was built to diagnose cytomegalovirus status from the catalog of TCR beta chain sequences. Not all clones reach the TCRdb copy of this immuneACCESS table, which keeps in-frame sequences only. Checked studies attribute under half of the gap to unresolved V genes and leave the rest unexplained. Clone size and the V and J calls come from that table; the DNA yielded D and trimming. Here the sample has under 150,000 clones; about 87% occur a single time. In total, the top ten clones hold approximately 2.1% of the sample.

Separate from the approximately 670-subject first cohort, the validation cohort of 90 to 150 subjects was the group to which the donors belonged. A note on this clone: The antigen this receptor binds is unknown. Base qualities are not provided; no much larger clone lies one nucleotide away.

Specimen: PBMCs. The sequence joins TRBV28 to TRBJ1-5, with 7 bases matching TRBD1. This sequence originates from a young woman in good health and CMV-seronegative. In nucleotides, the sequence is TGTGCCAGCAGTTTTACAGGGGCGACCAATCAGCCCCAGCATTTT. It encodes CASSFTGATNQPQHF.